This TCR beta chain was profiled in a study of blood T cell repertoires in COVID-19. The germline V gene has CDR1 SGHNT and CDR2 YENEEA. This CDR3 is 15 amino acids long. V lost 11 bases and J lost 10; bases outside the gene matches: 15. Profiled with immunoSEQ multiplex PCR; TCRdb holds only in-frame clones, not every one. Here the sample spans around 450,000 clones, about 90% being singletons. The sequence was obtained from a man aged 18 to 30 who had recovered from COVID-19. The rearrangement joins TRBV11-3 to TRBJ1-6; 9 bases map to TRBD1. Sequenced input: PBMCs or T cells enriched from blood (not recorded which). The CDR3 DNA is TGTGCCCGGCGGGCTACAGGGGGCGCAGAGTCACCCCTCCACTTT. Translated, it gives CARRATGGAESPLHF.